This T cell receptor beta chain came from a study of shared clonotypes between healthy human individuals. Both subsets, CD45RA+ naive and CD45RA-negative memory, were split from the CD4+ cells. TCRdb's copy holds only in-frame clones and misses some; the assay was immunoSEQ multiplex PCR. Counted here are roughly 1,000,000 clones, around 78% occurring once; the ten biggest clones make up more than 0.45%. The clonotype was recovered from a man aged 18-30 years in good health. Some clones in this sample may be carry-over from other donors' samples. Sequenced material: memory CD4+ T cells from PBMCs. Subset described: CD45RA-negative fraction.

The CDR3: CASREGPSYNEQFF. The CDR3 DNA reads TGTGCCAGCAGGGAGGGACCGTCCTACAATGAGCAGTTCTTC. This rearrangement joins TRBV28 to TRBJ2-1, with a tentative D call TRBD2 (6 bases). This CDR3 has 14 residues. Germline V CDR1 and CDR2: MDHEN, SYDVKM. Trimming stripped 6 bases from V and 1 base from J, with 10 bases between.